These 27 T cell receptor beta chains originate from one sample sequenced in a study of identical twins. TCRdb re-called the 5' RACE reads with MiXCR, one entry per CDR3 protein. Altogether roughly 770,000 distinct CDR3 sequences are present, roughly 20% being singletons, with the ten largest covering about 12%. Separately, the same data were catalogued under a study of T cells expressing NK-cell markers.

Input material: PBMCs. The receptors derive from a woman aged 18 to 35 in good health.

The chain recombines TRBV30 with TRBJ1-1, with D maybe TRBD1 (6 bases). V was cut by 2 bases and J by 10 bases, with 23 bases left in between. The CDR3 length is 15 residues. CDR1 is GTSNPN and CDR2 is SVGIG in the germline V gene (reference sequence). The CDR3: CAWSHGKGHLNGAFF. CDR3 nucleotides: TGTGCCTGGAGTCATGGGAAGGGACATCTAAATGGAGCTTTCTTT.

The V call is TRBV5-1, the J call TRBJ1-1; D gene ambiguous. This CDR3 has 15 amino acids. Germline values: CDR1 SGHRS, CDR2 YFSETQ. The ends were cut back, 3 bases at V and 5 bases at J, with 17 bases in the middle. The CDR3 loop reads CASSSTAGGRTEAFF. CDR3 nucleotide sequence: TGCGCCAGCAGCTCCACGGCAGGTGGGAGGACTGAAGCTTTCTTT.

The chain has TRBV20-1 and TRBJ2-3, with D perhaps given as TRBD1 or TRBD2 (5 bases each). The germline V gene encodes CDR1 DFQATT and CDR2 SNEGSKA (reference sequence). The CDR3 is 15 residues long. V was pared by 3 bases and J by 2 bases, with 15 bases between. The CDR3 bases are TGCAGTGCTAGTTCCGGGGCCGGATCCACAGATACGCAGTATTTT. Its protein is CSASSGAGSTDTQYF.

This clonotype was recorded a few times. The chain employs TRBV4-3 and TRBJ2-7, with D maybe TRBD2 (5 bases). The CDR3 loop spans 17 amino acids. Per the germline V gene, CDR1 is LGHNA and CDR2 is YSLEER. V gave up 0 bases and J gave up 4 bases, with 19 bases separating them. CDR3 amino acids: CASSQDAGGERKYEQYF. CDR3 nucleotides: TGCGCCAGCAGCCAAGACGCCGGTGGGGAGCGAAAATACGAGCAGTACTTC.

In its sample, this clonotype was seen a few times. J is TRBJ2-5 and V is TRBV12-3 or TRBV12-4; no clear D. Deletions cut 6 bases from V and 4 bases from J, with 3 bases between. CDR3 length: 10 amino acids. The CDR3 DNA sequence: TGTGCCAGCAGCGCAGAGACCCAGTACTTC. Translated: CASSAETQYF.

The table lists this clonotype with a few counts. The rearrangement links TRBV19 to TRBJ1-1, with 7 bases that match TRBD1. The CDR3 is made up of 14 amino acids. Germline V gene sequence: CDR1 LNHDA, CDR2 SQIVND (reference sequence). Losses at the gene ends were 7 bases for V and 1 base for J; bases not matched to a gene: 6. In nucleotides, the CDR3 is TGTGCCAGTATCCCGGGACAGAGGAACACTGAAGCTTTCTTT. Its translation is CASIPGQRNTEAFF. Looking up the rest from reference TRBV19 and TRBJ1-1 gives the full variable domain: DGGITQSPKYLFRKEGQNVTLSCEQNLNHDAMYWYRQDPGQGLRLIYYSQIVNDFQKGDIAEGYSVSREKKESFPLTVTSAQKNPTAFYLCASIPGQRNTEAFFGQGTRLTVV.

The chain carries TRBV12-3 or TRBV12-4 and TRBJ1-5, with D tentatively TRBD1 (5 bases). This CDR3 is 14 amino acids long. V lost 5 bases to trimming and J lost 6 bases, with 14 bases between them. The CDR3 protein is CASSHGTGVQPQHF. For the CDR3, the DNA is TGTGCCAGCAGTCACGGGACGGGTGTTCAGCCCCAGCATTTT.

This clonotype turned up a few times. V usage is TRBV20-1 and J usage is TRBJ2-2; TRBD2 aligns across 11 bases. V was clipped by 1 base and J by 1 base; unmatched bases: 5. Germline loops: CDR1 DFQATT, CDR2 SNEGSKA (reference sequence). The CDR3 spans 17 residues. CDR3 DNA sequence: TGCAGTGCTAGAGTTCTTACTAGCGGGGGGAACACCGGGGAGCTGTTTTTT. It yields the protein CSARVLTSGGNTGELFF.

This chain uses TRBV27 with TRBJ1-6, with TRBD1 identical over 7 bases. Germline V CDR1 and CDR2: MNHEY, SMNVEV (reference sequence). The length of the CDR3 is 16 residues. Trimming removed 5 bases from V and 7 bases from J; junction bases left unmatched: 11. The CDR3 here is CASSPPGTALNSPLHF. The CDR3 coding sequence is TGTGCCAGCAGTCCTCCCGGGACAGCTTTAAATTCACCCCTCCACTTT.

This clonotype was detected a few times. The genes are TRBV10-3 and TRBJ2-5; D may correspond to TRBD1 or TRBD2 (6 bases each). Germline V CDR1 and CDR2: ENHRY, SYGVKD. The CDR3 covers 13 residues. V was pared by 3 bases and J by 6 bases, with 11 bases between. CDR3 in amino acids: CAISDLGGQTQYF. The DNA for the CDR3 is TGTGCCATCAGTGACCTTGGGGGGCAGACCCAGTACTTC.

This clonotype was seen more than once but under ten times. This chain joins TRBV5-6 and TRBJ1-2, with D unresolved. Between the trimmed V and J ends, which lost 3 bases and 7 bases, there was a span of 10 bases. This CDR3 has 12 amino acids. The germline V gene has CDR1 SGHDT and CDR2 YYEEEE. In DNA, the CDR3 is TGTGCCAGCAGCTCGGACCCTTCTGGCTACACCTTC. The encoded protein is CASSSDPSGYTF.

The genes are TRBV20-1 and TRBJ2-2; D is possibly TRBD2 (6 bases). Deletions cut 0 bases from V and 4 bases from J, with 12 bases between. CDR3 length: 15 amino acids. Germline assignment: CDR1 DFQATT and CDR2 SNEGSKA (reference sequence). In nucleotides, the CDR3 is TGCAGTGCTAGAGATCGACTAGTTGGCACCGGGGAGCTGTTTTTT. Its translation: CSARDRLVGTGELFF.

This clonotype has a count of ten or more. The V call is TRBV20-1, the J call TRBJ1-5; 7 bases are shared with TRBD1. V gave up 4 bases and J gave up 2 bases; unmatched junction bases: 5. This CDR3 is built from 14 residues. CDR1 and CDR2 from the germline V gene are DFQATT and SNEGSKA (reference sequence). CDR3 bases: TGCAGTGCTAAGGGACAGAAGGGCAATCAGCCCCAGCATTTT. It yields the protein CSAKGQKGNQPQHF.

This clonotype came up a few times. The CDR3 DNA reads TGCGCCACGGGGACAGGGGGCCGGGATACGCAGTATTTT. Translating it yields CATGTGGRDTQYF. The chain uses TRBV5-1 and TRBJ2-3, with 12 bases matching TRBD1. Trimming cost V 9 bases and J 6 bases; bases outside gene matches: 5. The CDR3 has 13 amino acids. The germline V gene encodes CDR1 SGHRS and CDR2 YFSETQ.

In its sample, this clonotype was seen once. This chain joins TRBV3-1 and TRBJ2-7; no reliable D call. Trimming removed 7 bases at V and 5 bases at J, with 12 bases between. Germline V gene lookup returns CDR1 LGHDT and CDR2 YNNKEL (reference sequence). The CDR3 spans 12 residues. The CDR3 region is CASTREGNEQYF. CDR3 nucleotide sequence: TGTGCCAGCACCCGAGAAGGGAACGAGCAGTACTTC.

The rearrangement joins TRBV12-3 or TRBV12-4 to TRBJ1-4; D is unclear. Trimming removed 5 bases at V and 12 bases at J, with 7 bases between. The CDR3 has 10 amino acids. CDR3 loop: CASSAGQLFF. The CDR3, as DNA: TGTGCCAGCAGTGCCGGGCAACTGTTTTTT.

The chain employs TRBV12-3 or TRBV12-4 and TRBJ2-5; a possible D gene is TRBD2 (6 bases). This CDR3 comprises 14 residues. The V and J ends lost 3 bases and 4 bases respectively, with 12 bases between them. Here the CDR3 DNA reads TGTGCCAGCAGTTTGCCTAGCGTCCCAGAGACCCAGTACTTC. Encoded protein: CASSLPSVPETQYF.

The genes are TRBV14 and TRBJ2-1; 8 bases align to TRBD2. Germline V gene data show CDR1 as SGHDN and CDR2 as FVKESK. The CDR3 contains 16 residues. Trimming removed 5 bases from V and 0 bases from J; junction bases left unmatched: 6. The CDR3 sequence is CASSVVAGSSYNEQFF. CDR3 DNA sequence: TGTGCCAGCAGCGTCGTAGCGGGAAGCTCCTACAATGAGCAGTTCTTC.

This clonotype was counted only a few times. The rearrangement links TRBV6-5 to TRBJ2-7; D uncertain. This CDR3 comprises 13 residues. V lost 0 bases and J lost 6, with 9 bases in between. CDR1 and CDR2 from the germline V gene are MNHEY and SVGAGI. The CDR3 bases are TGTGCCAGCAGTTACTCCGGAAGTGGCGAGCAGTACTTC. Translation gives CASSYSGSGEQYF.

The rearrangement joins TRBV12-3 or TRBV12-4 to TRBJ2-1, with TRBD2 identical over 12 bases. The junction had 9 bases not matched to a gene; V was cut back by 5 bases and J by 16 bases. The CDR3 loop spans 13 amino acids. The CDR3 is CASSTTLAGGPFF. The CDR3 region has the DNA TGTGCCAGCAGTACTACCCTAGCGGGGGGGCCATTCTTC.

A few counts support this clonotype. This rearrangement joins TRBV7-9 to TRBJ1-3, with a tentative D call TRBD1 (5 bases). Deletions cut 7 bases from V and 1 base from J, with 8 bases between. Per the germline V gene, CDR1 is SEHNR and CDR2 is FQNEAQ (reference sequence). This CDR3 spans 13 amino acids. The CDR3 region is CASTWGSGNTIYF. The CDR3 bases are TGTGCCAGCACCTGGGGGTCTGGAAACACCATATATTTT.

This chain connects TRBV27 to TRBJ1-2; D gene ambiguous. The V end was cut by 3 bases, the J end by 3 bases, with 8 bases between. CDR1 is MNHEY and CDR2 is SMNVEV in the germline V gene (reference sequence). CDR3 length equals 13 residues. CDR3 coding DNA: TGTGCCAGCAGTTTTAAGGCTTACTATGGCTACACCTTC. Encoded protein: CASSFKAYYGYTF.

The gene calls are TRBV7-8 and TRBJ2-7; 8 bases map to TRBD1. V lost 1 base to trimming and J lost 2 bases; unmatched junction nucleotides: 4. The CDR3 sequence is 15 residues long. From germline, CDR1 is SGHVS and CDR2 FQNEAQ. The CDR3 here is CASSLVGRGPYEQYF. The CDR3 nucleotides read TGTGCCAGCAGCTTAGTGGGCAGGGGGCCCTACGAGCAGTACTTC.

Only a few counts were recorded for this clonotype. The rearrangement uses TRBV5-1 and TRBJ2-7; D may correspond to TRBD1 or TRBD2 (6 bases each). CDR3 length: 15 residues. Germline CDR1 reads SGHRS; CDR2 reads YFSETQ. Trimming removed 4 bases at V and 4 bases at J, with 18 bases between. CDR3 loop: CASSPGGTTDYEQYF. As DNA, the CDR3 is TGCGCCAGCAGCCCCGGAGGGACAACCGATTACGAGCAGTACTTC.

This clonotype was observed a few times. CDR3 in amino acids: CSARDPSGVRNQPQHF. CDR3 in DNA: TGCAGTGCTAGAGATCCATCAGGGGTACGCAATCAGCCCCAGCATTTT. The chain has TRBV20-1 and TRBJ1-5, with D maybe TRBD1 (6 bases). The CDR3 sequence is 16 residues long. Germline values: CDR1 DFQATT, CDR2 SNEGSKA (reference sequence). V lost 0 bases to trimming and J lost 2 bases, with 14 bases between them.

This clonotype came up a few times. The chain links TRBV7-9 to TRBJ2-1, with TRBD2 as a possible D gene (6 bases). V was shortened by 3 bases and J by 9 bases, with 21 bases between the two germline ends. The CDR3 is made up of 16 amino acids. From germline, CDR1 is SEHNR and CDR2 FQNEAQ (reference sequence). The CDR3 sequence is CASSFLIRGRMGEQFF. The CDR3 DNA sequence: TGTGCCAGCAGCTTTCTTATCCGGGGGAGGATGGGTGAGCAGTTCTTC.

This clonotype was observed a few times. This chain connects TRBV29-1 to TRBJ2-2, with a tentative D call TRBD2 (5 bases). V was cut by 7 bases and J by 6 bases, with 15 bases left in between. This CDR3 comprises 13 residues. Germline-derived CDR1 and CDR2 are SQVTM and ANQGSEA. In DNA, the CDR3 is TGCAGCGCTCGTCGAGGGAGCGCCGGGGAGCTGTTTTTT. Translating gives CSARRGSAGELFF.